This T cell receptor beta chain derives from a study of blood T cell repertoires in COVID-19 (dated by TCRdb to between 2020 and 2021). Study-level background: Samples from collaborators originated in the United States, Italy and Spain and spanned both the acute and convalescent phases of COVID-19. The prospective study material was composed of cDNA or gDNA derived from T cells, B-cell-depleted T cells, or PBMCs. Deeply sampled blood TCRbeta repertoires from subjects exposed to, actively infected with, or recovered from COVID-19 were included in the dataset. The repertoires were made available in a free public database intended to serve as a resource for research on the immune response to SARS-CoV-2. Samples came from the ongoing ImmuneRACE study (first 160 participants) plus 1,254 subjects from 6 global collaborators. The sample metadata nearly always contained a de-identified subject ID, COVID-19 status, age in years and sex. HLA class I and class II types, where available, came from metadata supplied by the sample provider rather than from assay-based typing. What the study reported, not specific to this receptor: How much clinical and demographic metadata was included differed by source and by participant, and the metadata was provided uncurated.

TCRbeta CDR3 regions were amplified from genomic DNA by means of the immunoSEQ Assay, a bias-controlled multiplex PCR. As for how the authors treated the data: Nucleated cell counts per sample were estimated from amplification of reference gene primers within the assay. To quantify the absolute abundance of each unique TCRbeta CDR3 rearrangement, sequence reads were collapsed and filtered. For each sample, productive Simpson clonality was calculated as the square root of Simpson's diversity index over productive rearrangements. Held by TCRdb, this immuneACCESS table contains in-frame sequences only and omits some clones. Under half of the omission traces to an unresolved V gene where checked; the cause of the rest is unknown. The D gene and trimming were derived from the DNA, and the V and J assignments and clone size from that table. The sample table holds about 16,000 clones, of which 85% to 90% were seen once. 24% of the sample is held by the ten biggest clonotypes.

Turning to this clone: Its antigen remains unidentified. Qualities for individual bases were not recorded, and no much larger clone is one base off.

Based on the germline V gene, the CDR1 and CDR2 sequences are MDHEN and SYDVKM. From the cysteine up to the phenylalanine, the CDR3 has a length of 11 residues. CDR3 DNA is the only sequence kept; it has 33 bases, read in frame from the first base. V is pruned by 8 bases and J by 9 bases, leaving 4 bases of the junction without a gene match. Each collaborating institution followed its own protocols to collect whole blood in K2EDTA tubes. For TCRbeta analysis, collaborators shipped samples as frozen whole blood, isolated PBMCs, or DNA extracted from either of those sample types. The material sequenced was peripheral blood. The chain was built from TRBV28 and TRBJ2-4, with 7 junctional bases fitting TRBD1. The sequence derives from a man between 60 and 70 years old with acute or convalescent COVID-19. The CDR3 loop reads CASSTGSIQYF. The nucleotide sequence is given as TGTGCCAGCTCGACAGGGTCCATTCAGTACTTC. Full variable domain (CDR3 extended with the reference TRBV28 and TRBJ2-4 proteins): DVKVTQSSRYLVKRTGEKVFLECVQDMDHENMFWYRQDPGLGLRLIYFSYDVKMKEKGDIPEGYSVSREKKERFSLILESASTNQTSMYLCASSTGSIQYFGAGTRLSVL.